These 23 T cell receptor beta chains originate from one sample sequenced in a study of blood T cells in healthy people across ages. A second PCR of about 6 to 12 cycles used a sample-barcoded 5' primer and a J-beta primer mix. TCRdb independently ran MiXCR on the 5' RACE reads; one entry per CDR3 protein. Of 700,000 to 900,000 distinct CDR3 sequences listed, about 48% are singletons. Sequencing input: blood. Receptors were obtained from a man older than 75 in good health.

This clonotype came up a few times. The chain's CDR3 is CASSLRAGGTQYF. The CDR3 region has the DNA TGTGCCAGCAGCTTAAGGGCCGGGGGGACCCAGTACTTC. V and J are TRBV7-2 and TRBJ2-5, with a possible D match to TRBD2 (6 bases). The CDR3 runs 13 residues. Germline V gene data show CDR1 as SGHTA and CDR2 as FQGNSA. The germline V and J ends were trimmed by 2 bases and 7 bases, with 11 bases remaining between them.

The chain combines TRBV20-1 with TRBJ2-7, with a possible D match to TRBD2 (5 bases). Germline V CDR1 and CDR2: DFQATT, SNEGSKA (reference sequence). The CDR3 is made up of 15 amino acids. The germline V and J ends were trimmed by 2 bases and 3 bases, with 17 bases remaining between them. CDR3 DNA: TGCAGTGCTAGAATCATAGGGCGGGTAGTCTACGAGCAGTACTTC. Translation gives CSARIIGRVVYEQYF.

This chain connects TRBV20-1 to TRBJ2-3, with D perhaps matching TRBD1 (6 bases). Germline lookup yields CDR1 DFQATT and CDR2 SNEGSKA (reference sequence). V shed 6 bases and J shed 14 bases, with 18 bases lying between them. CDR3 length: 11 amino acids. The CDR3 nucleotides are TGCAGTGCCATTTTGGACAGAGACGCGTATTTT. Translating gives CSAILDRDAYF.

The rearrangement joins TRBV21-1 to TRBJ1-2; no check of the table's D call, TRBD1, against the DNA was made. TRBV21-1 is listed as a pseudogene. This CDR3 comprises 19 residues. Here the CDR3 reads CASNPETGDRAHTNYGYTF. CDR3 sequence (DNA): TGTGCCAGCAACCCCGAGACGGGGGACAGGGCCCACACTAACTATGGCTACACCTTC.

The chain recombines TRBV14 with TRBJ2-5, with D unclear. The CDR3 contains 14 residues. Trimming stripped 4 bases from V and 0 bases from J, with 9 bases between. CDR1 and CDR2 from the germline V gene are SGHDN and FVKESK. This chain's CDR3 is CASSPPRNQETQYF. DNA of the CDR3: TGTGCCAGCAGCCCGCCCCGGAACCAAGAGACCCAGTACTTC.

The sample holds a few counts of this clonotype. The rearrangement uses TRBV28 and TRBJ2-3; 8 bases match TRBD2. Germline loops: CDR1 MDHEN, CDR2 SYDVKM. This CDR3 has 13 residues. V shed 7 bases, J shed 4 bases, and the junction held 4 bases outside the gene matches. CDR3 DNA sequence: TGTGCCAGCATAGCGGGATTGGCAGATACGCAGTATTTT. It specifies CASIAGLADTQYF.

This clonotype has only a few counts. The gene calls are TRBV11-2 and TRBJ2-1, with 11 bases aligning to TRBD2. The V gene's germline CDR1 is SGHAT and CDR2 FQNNGV. CDR3 length: 20 amino acids. V was clipped by 0 bases and J by 4 bases; unmatched bases: 14. For the CDR3, the DNA is TGTGCCAGCAGCTTAGACGGAAAGATTCGACTAGCGGGATTTTACAATGAGCAGTTCTTC. Translated, it gives CASSLDGKIRLAGFYNEQFF. The complete variable domain, with remaining parts taken from reference TRBV11-2 and TRBJ2-1, reads EAGVAQSPRYKIIEKRQSVAFWCNPISGHATLYWYQQILGQGPKLLIQFQNNGVVDDSQLPKDRFSAERLKGVDSTLKIQPAKLEDSAVYLCASSLDGKIRLAGFYNEQFFGPGTRLTVL.

V usage is TRBV5-1 and J usage is TRBJ2-3; D gene ambiguous. Trimming removed 0 bases from V and 0 bases from J, with 14 bases in between. Per the germline V gene, CDR1 is SGHRS and CDR2 is YFSETQ. This CDR3 has 17 amino acids. This CDR3 reads CASSLGRLLSSTDTQYF. Here the CDR3 DNA reads TGCGCCAGCAGCTTGGGGAGACTGCTTTCTAGCACAGATACGCAGTATTTT.

This clonotype turned up a few times. This chain links TRBV20-1 with TRBJ2-3, with TRBD2 as a possible D gene (5 bases). The V end lost 0 bases, the J end lost 14 bases, and 18 bases lay between the germline ends. CDR1 DFQATT and CDR2 SNEGSKA come from the germline V gene (reference sequence). The CDR3 totals 13 residues. DNA of the CDR3: TGCAGTGCTAGAGATTCAACGGGATTTAAGGCGTATTTT. Protein sequence: CSARDSTGFKAYF.

V usage is TRBV21-1 and J usage is TRBJ2-1; TRBD1 is the table's D call and was not checked against the DNA. The end of the DNA fits TRBJ2-7 better, so the J call may be wrong. TRBV21-1 is marked as a pseudogene. The CDR3 is made up of 16 amino acids. The CDR3 loop is CASSSEGGAELGEQYF. The CDR3 nucleotides are TGTGCCAGCAGCTCGGAGGGGGGAGCCGAACTCGGCGAGCAGTACTTC.

The J gene is TRBJ2-4, the V gene TRBV20-1, with 10 nucleotides matching TRBD2. Germline V CDR1 and CDR2: DFQATT, SNEGSKA (reference sequence). V lost 0 bases to trimming and J lost 13 bases; unmatched junction nucleotides: 12. The CDR3 totals 15 residues. The CDR3 region is CSARDAWGLAFEQYF. The CDR3, as DNA: TGCAGTGCTAGAGACGCTTGGGGACTAGCGTTTGAGCAGTACTTC.

In its sample, this clonotype was seen a few times. The chain employs TRBV27 and TRBJ2-3; D may match TRBD1 or TRBD2 (5 bases each). CDR1 and CDR2 from the germline V gene are MNHEY and SMNVEV (reference sequence). This CDR3 comprises 17 residues. Deletions cut 7 bases from V and 14 bases from J, with 34 bases between. The CDR3 coding sequence is TGTGCCAGCAAAGTGTCCCGGCACGGCACGGGGCACAGATACGCGTATTTT. Amino acids: CASKVSRHGTGHRYAYF.

The chain employs TRBV28 and TRBJ2-7; D is perhaps TRBD2 (6 bases). V was pared by 3 bases and J by 0 bases, with 21 bases between. The germline CDR1 and CDR2 sequences are MDHEN and SYDVKM. This CDR3 region has 18 residues. CDR3 region: CASSFVGEAFPSSYEQYF. The DNA for the CDR3 is TGTGCCAGCAGTTTCGTGGGGGAGGCATTCCCCAGCTCCTACGAGCAGTACTTC.

The chain is built from TRBV6-1 and TRBJ1-2; D gene uncertain. The CDR3 runs 12 residues. V was pared by 4 bases and J by 3 bases, with 6 bases between. Germline assignment: CDR1 MNHNS and CDR2 SASEGT. The CDR3 spells CASSATYYGYTF. In nucleotides, the CDR3 is TGTGCCAGCAGTGCGACATACTATGGCTACACCTTC.

This clonotype was seen at least ten times. The J gene is TRBJ2-7, the V gene TRBV7-2; D ambiguous. Trimming took 6 bases from V and 4 from J, leaving 7 bases between them. The length of the CDR3 is 11 residues. The germline CDR1 and CDR2 sequences are SGHTA and FQGNSA. The CDR3 here is CASSLKYEQYF. As DNA, the CDR3 is TGTGCCAGCAGTTTAAAGTACGAGCAGTACTTC.

V and J are TRBV4-1 and TRBJ2-5; no clear D. V was pared by 4 bases and J by 2 bases, with 8 bases between. The CDR3 sequence is 13 residues long. The germline CDR1 and CDR2 sequences are MGHRA and YSYEKL. CDR3 coding DNA: TGCGCCAGCAGCCCCCTCAGTCAAGAGACCCAGTACTTC. Translated: CASSPLSQETQYF.

V and J are TRBV20-1 and TRBJ2-5; 8 positions match TRBD2. CDR1 is DFQATT and CDR2 is SNEGSKA in the germline V gene (reference sequence). The CDR3 spans 13 residues. After removal of 2 bases from V and 5 bases from J, the junction contained 4 bases not matched to a gene. The CDR3 nucleotides are TGCAGTGCTAGACGTACTAGCGGCGAGACCCAGTACTTC. It is translated as CSARRTSGETQYF.

This clonotype was counted between two and nine times. This chain links TRBV27 with TRBJ1-2; 9 bases align to TRBD1. This CDR3 contains 14 residues. CDR1 is MNHEY and CDR2 is SMNVEV in the germline V gene (reference sequence). V was clipped by 2 bases and J by 6 bases; unmatched bases: 4. CDR3 DNA sequence: TGTGCCAGCAGTTTAAAAGGACAGGGGAATGGCTACACCTTC. Amino acids: CASSLKGQGNGYTF.

In its sample, this clonotype was seen once. The rearrangement links TRBV3-1 to TRBJ2-1; tentative D call: TRBD2 (6 bases). V lost 0 bases, J lost 5 bases, and 14 bases lay in between. The germline V gene has CDR1 LGHDT and CDR2 YNNKEL (reference sequence). The CDR3 extends over 16 amino acids. CDR3 nucleotide sequence: TGTGCCAGCAGCCAAGAGACTAGAACCTTGAACAATGAGCAGTTCTTC. Translated, it gives CASSQETRTLNNEQFF.

This clonotype was picked up one time. This chain connects TRBV2 to TRBJ1-1; TRBD1 might be the D (5 bases). V lost 2 bases and J 4 bases, leaving 20 bases between the germline ends. Germline CDR1 reads SNHLY; CDR2 reads FYNNEI. The CDR3 is 17 residues long. CDR3 in DNA: TGTGCCAGCAGTGAACGGGGCAGGGAGGGAGGAGGCACTGAAGCTTTCTTT. Its translation is CASSERGREGGGTEAFF.

This clonotype was found a few times. The rearrangement uses TRBV7-2 and TRBJ1-4; D not certain. Germline loops: CDR1 SGHTA, CDR2 FQGNSA. V shed 2 bases and J shed 7 bases, with 14 bases lying between them. This CDR3 comprises 15 residues. CDR3: CASSLRGRRGEKLFF. CDR3 DNA: TGTGCCAGCAGCTTACGAGGGAGGCGAGGTGAAAAACTGTTTTTT.

On this clonotype itself: The junction departs from the called germline gene at one end, perhaps through a read error. The chain is built from TRBV7-3 and TRBJ2-1; a weak D match, TRBD1 (6 bases). This CDR3 comprises 16 residues. Germline lookup yields CDR1 SGHTA and CDR2 FQGTGA. The CDR3 reads CAGSLRPDSSYNEQFF. The CDR3 DNA reads TGTGCCGGCAGCTTACGGCCGGACAGCTCCTACAATGAGCAGTTCTTC.

The rearrangement joins TRBV2 to TRBJ2-7, with 8 positions matching TRBD2. The CDR3 loop spans 15 amino acids. In germline, CDR1 is SNHLY, CDR2 FYNNEI. J lost 3 bases, V lost 1 base, and 5 bases had no gene match. This CDR3 reads CASSEGGLAVYEQYF. DNA for the CDR3: TGTGCCAGCAGTGAAGGCGGACTAGCAGTCTACGAGCAGTACTTC.